This is a list of T cell receptor beta chains from one sample in a study of T cell responses to AZD1222 COVID-19 vaccine. Sequencing was performed with immunoSEQ multiplex PCR; in TCRdb, only in-frame clones are kept and a portion is missing. Of about 120,000 clones listed, 75% to 90% are singletons. This material consisted of peripheral blood, taken on day 0 of AZD1222 vaccination. The receptors derive from an adult in good health. CDR3s include the opening cysteine and the closing phenylalanine or tryptophan. A D gene is named only where the DNA matches it firmly. Clone size, where shown, is once, few, many, or a class for clones that have expanded.

D gene: TRBD1; clone size: .; V gene: TRBV24-1; J gene: TRBJ2-7; CDR3 protein: CATSDSGTGGNEQYF; CDR3 DNA: TGTGCCACCAGTGATTCGGGGACAGGGGGCAACGAGCAGTACTTC
D gene: TRBD1; clone size: .; V gene: TRBV7-2; J gene: TRBJ1-2; CDR3 protein: CASSWTGVDNGYTF; CDR3 DNA: TGTGCCAGCAGCTGGACAGGGGTGGATAATGGCTACACCTTC
D gene: .; clone size: .; V gene: TRBV12-5; J gene: TRBJ1-1; CDR3 protein: CASGLVRAGRWTEAFF; CDR3 DNA: TGTGCTAGTGGTTTGGTACGCGCTGGGCGTTGGACTGAAGCTTTCTTT
D gene: .; clone size: .; V gene: TRBV6-5; J gene: TRBJ2-2; CDR3 protein: CASTRSGELFF; CDR3 DNA: TGTGCCAGCACTAGGTCCGGGGAGCTGTTTTTT
D gene: .; clone size: .; V gene: TRBV12-3/TRBV12-4; J gene: TRBJ1-1; CDR3 protein: CASSLGRNTEAFF; CDR3 DNA: TGTGCCAGCAGTTTGGGTAGGAACACTGAAGCTTTCTTT
D gene: .; clone size: few; V gene: TRBV27; J gene: TRBJ2-2; CDR3 protein: CASSLPTSPGELFF; CDR3 DNA: TGTGCCAGCAGTTTACCTACCTCCCCCGGGGAGCTGTTTTTT
D gene: .; clone size: .; V gene: TRBV10-1; J gene: TRBJ1-4; CDR3 protein: CASSTEGSEKLFF; CDR3 DNA: TGCGCCAGCAGTACGGAGGGGAGTGAAAAACTGTTTTTT
D gene: .; clone size: .; V gene: TRBV19; J gene: TRBJ1-1; CDR3 protein: CASSKGQMNTEAFF; CDR3 DNA: TGTGCCAGTAGTAAGGGACAAATGAACACTGAAGCTTTCTTT
D gene: .; clone size: .; V gene: TRBV5-5; J gene: TRBJ1-5; CDR3 protein: CASNPGVEGIHGLDQPQHF; CDR3 DNA: TGTGCCAGCAACCCGGGGGTTGAAGGAATTCACGGCCTGGATCAGCCCCAGCATTTT
D gene: TRBD1; clone size: .; V gene: TRBV28; J gene: TRBJ1-2; CDR3 protein: CATQGGIGYGYTF; CDR3 DNA: TGTGCCACCCAGGGGGGGATCGGCTATGGCTACACCTTC
D gene: TRBD1; clone size: .; V gene: TRBV11-1; J gene: TRBJ2-7; CDR3 protein: CASRRDSYEQYF; CDR3 DNA: TGTGCCAGCAGACGGGACAGCTACGAGCAGTACTTC
D gene: .; clone size: .; V gene: TRBV19; J gene: TRBJ2-7; CDR3 protein: CASRYGRDLSYEQYF; CDR3 DNA: TGTGCCAGTAGATACGGACGTGACCTCTCCTACGAGCAGTACTTC
D gene: .; clone size: .; V gene: TRBV6-2/TRBV6-3; J gene: TRBJ1-1; CDR3 protein: CASSYPQGGGTEAFF; CDR3 DNA: TGTGCCAGCAGTTACCCCCAGGGAGGGGGGACTGAAGCTTTCTTT
D gene: .; clone size: .; V gene: TRBV21-1; J gene: TRBJ2-7; CDR3 protein: CASRINKPPTGGNSYEQYF; CDR3 DNA: TGTGCCAGCCGAATAAATAAACCGCCGACAGGGGGTAACTCCTACGAGCAGTACTTC
D gene: .; clone size: few; V gene: TRBV27; J gene: TRBJ1-1; CDR3 protein: CASSPNRQRAEAFF; CDR3 DNA: TGTGCCAGCAGTCCGAACCGACAGAGGGCTGAAGCTTTCTTT
D gene: .; clone size: once; V gene: TRBV4-3; J gene: TRBJ1-1; CDR3 protein: CASSQGWRSLTEAFF; CDR3 DNA: TGCGCCAGCAGCCAGGGCTGGAGGTCTCTCACTGAAGCTTTCTTT
D gene: TRBD2; clone size: once; V gene: TRBV5-3; J gene: TRBJ2-1; CDR3 protein: CARSPRTSGAGEQFF; CDR3 DNA: TGTGCCAGAAGCCCTAGGACTAGCGGGGCGGGTGAGCAGTTCTTC
D gene: .; clone size: .; V gene: TRBV7-2; J gene: TRBJ1-6; CDR3 protein: CASSFQPNSPLHF; CDR3 DNA: TGTGCCAGCAGTTTTCAGCCGAATTCACCCCTCCACTTT
D gene: TRBD1; clone size: .; V gene: TRBV11-2; J gene: TRBJ1-1; CDR3 protein: CASSPDRGTEAFF; CDR3 DNA: TGTGCCAGCAGCCCAGACAGGGGGACTGAAGCTTTCTTT
D gene: .; clone size: .; V gene: TRBV11-2; J gene: TRBJ1-6; CDR3 protein: CASSLDRERESPLHF; CDR3 DNA: TGTGCCAGCAGCTTAGATAGAGAGAGGGAATCACCCCTCCACTTT
D gene: .; clone size: .; V gene: TRBV12-5; J gene: TRBJ2-3; CDR3 protein: CASGLGAVDTDTQYF; CDR3 DNA: TGTGCTAGTGGTTTGGGGGCGGTTGACACAGATACGCAGTATTTT
D gene: TRBD2; clone size: .; V gene: TRBV5-4; J gene: TRBJ2-7; CDR3 protein: CASTVAGSSYEQYF; CDR3 DNA: TGTGCCAGCACCGTAGCGGGAAGCTCCTACGAGCAGTACTTC
D gene: TRBD1; clone size: .; V gene: TRBV6-1; J gene: TRBJ1-4; CDR3 protein: CASSELRTGGKLFF; CDR3 DNA: TGTGCCAGCAGTGAATTGCGGACAGGGGGGAAACTGTTTTTT
D gene: .; clone size: .; V gene: TRBV19; J gene: TRBJ1-1; CDR3 protein: CASNPGVLNTEAFF; CDR3 DNA: TGTGCCAGTAATCCGGGGGTACTGAACACTGAAGCTTTCTTT
D gene: TRBD2; clone size: .; V gene: TRBV5-1; J gene: TRBJ2-3; CDR3 protein: CASCAASGGVTDTQYF; CDR3 DNA: TGCGCCAGTTGCGCGGCTAGCGGGGGGGTAACAGATACGCAGTATTTT
D gene: .; clone size: .; V gene: TRBV4-3; J gene: TRBJ1-4; CDR3 protein: CASSPTSATNEKLFF; CDR3 DNA: TGCGCCAGCAGCCCCACCTCCGCAACTAATGAAAAACTGTTTTTT
D gene: .; clone size: once; V gene: TRBV28; J gene: TRBJ2-2; CDR3 protein: CASSSGTEAIAGELFF; CDR3 DNA: TGTGCCAGCAGTTCGGGGACGGAAGCGATCGCCGGGGAGCTGTTTTTT
D gene: TRBD1; clone size: .; V gene: TRBV28; J gene: TRBJ1-4; CDR3 protein: CASSGTEAGGTNEKLFF; CDR3 DNA: TGTGCCAGCAGTGGTACCGAGGCAGGGGGAACTAATGAAAAACTGTTTTTT
D gene: .; clone size: .; V gene: TRBV5-1; J gene: TRBJ1-4; CDR3 protein: CASSLKQGTNEKLFF; CDR3 DNA: TGCGCCAGCAGCTTAAAACAGGGAACTAATGAAAAACTGTTTTTT
D gene: .; clone size: .; V gene: TRBV3-1/TRBV3-2; J gene: TRBJ2-5; CDR3 protein: CASSQAWRTTETQYF; CDR3 DNA: TGTGCCAGCAGCCAAGCCTGGAGGACAACAGAGACCCAGTACTTC
D gene: .; clone size: .; V gene: TRBV19; J gene: TRBJ1-1; CDR3 protein: CASSPRARGGYTEAFF; CDR3 DNA: TGTGCCAGTAGCCCGCGCGCTAGGGGTGGGTACACTGAAGCTTTCTTT
D gene: .; clone size: .; V gene: TRBV2; J gene: TRBJ2-5; CDR3 protein: CASSEGMDGQETQYF; CDR3 DNA: TGTGCCAGCAGTGAAGGAATGGACGGACAAGAGACCCAGTACTTC
D gene: TRBD1; clone size: .; V gene: TRBV19; J gene: TRBJ2-1; CDR3 protein: CASSAQGARGNEQFF; CDR3 DNA: TGTGCCAGTAGTGCACAGGGGGCGCGAGGGAATGAGCAGTTCTTC
D gene: .; clone size: .; V gene: TRBV7-2; J gene: TRBJ1-2; CDR3 protein: CASSQGMNYGYTF; CDR3 DNA: TGTGCCAGCAGCCAAGGGATGAACTATGGCTACACCTTC
D gene: TRBD1; clone size: .; V gene: TRBV6-5; J gene: TRBJ1-5; CDR3 protein: CASMLRQGAQPQHF; CDR3 DNA: TGTGCCAGCATGCTAAGACAGGGGGCGCAGCCCCAGCATTTT
D gene: .; clone size: few; V gene: TRBV4-3; J gene: TRBJ1-6; CDR3 protein: CASSQAYPGVNSPLHF; CDR3 DNA: TGCGCCAGCAGCCAAGCTTACCCAGGGGTGAATTCACCCCTCCACTTT
D gene: TRBD1; clone size: .; V gene: TRBV16; J gene: TRBJ2-7; CDR3 protein: CASSQSGQGAYEQYF; CDR3 DNA: TGTGCCAGCAGCCAATCGGGACAGGGGGCCTACGAGCAGTACTTC
D gene: .; clone size: .; V gene: TRBV3-1/TRBV3-2; J gene: TRBJ1-2; CDR3 protein: CASSQRGTHGYTF; CDR3 DNA: TGTGCCAGCAGCCAAAGGGGGACACATGGCTACACCTTC
D gene: .; clone size: .; V gene: TRBV9; J gene: TRBJ2-7; CDR3 protein: CASSVGNPLDEQYF; CDR3 DNA: TGTGCCAGCAGCGTAGGTAACCCCCTTGACGAGCAGTACTTC
D gene: TRBD1; clone size: .; V gene: TRBV10-3; J gene: TRBJ2-7; CDR3 protein: CAISNPGTGGTYEQYF; CDR3 DNA: TGTGCCATCAGTAACCCCGGGACAGGGGGCACCTACGAGCAGTACTTC
D gene: TRBD1; clone size: .; V gene: TRBV5-3; J gene: TRBJ1-2; CDR3 protein: CARSPTGTGEGYTF; CDR3 DNA: TGTGCCAGAAGCCCGACCGGGACAGGGGAAGGCTACACCTTC
D gene: .; clone size: few; V gene: TRBV7-2; J gene: TRBJ1-3; CDR3 protein: CASSGTGWGGNTIYF; CDR3 DNA: TGTGCCAGCAGCGGAACAGGGTGGGGTGGAAACACCATATATTTT
D gene: .; clone size: .; V gene: TRBV11-1; J gene: TRBJ2-4; CDR3 protein: CASSNAANIQYF; CDR3 DNA: TGTGCCAGCAGCAATGCGGCGAACATTCAGTACTTC
D gene: .; clone size: .; V gene: TRBV3-1/TRBV3-2; J gene: TRBJ2-7; CDR3 protein: CASSQGEQYF; CDR3 DNA: TGTGCCAGCAGCCAGGGGGAGCAGTACTTC
D gene: .; clone size: once; V gene: TRBV21-1; J gene: TRBJ1-5; CDR3 protein: CASSIKSVDHQPQHF; CDR3 DNA: TGTGCCAGCAGCATTAAATCGGTAGACCATCAGCCCCAGCATTTT
D gene: .; clone size: .; V gene: TRBV21-1; J gene: TRBJ1-2; CDR3 protein: CASIFFGGYTF; CDR3 DNA: TGTGCCAGCATCTTCTTCGGGGGCTACACCTTC
D gene: TRBD2; clone size: few; V gene: TRBV7-9; J gene: TRBJ2-3; CDR3 protein: CASSPRAGGGKTDTQYF; CDR3 DNA: TGTGCCAGCAGCCCCCGGGCGGGAGGAGGGAAGACAGATACGCAGTATTTT
D gene: TRBD2; clone size: few; V gene: TRBV4-3; J gene: TRBJ2-2; CDR3 protein: CASSQLAGGPGELFF; CDR3 DNA: TGCGCCAGCAGCCAACTAGCGGGGGGGCCCGGGGAGCTGTTTTTT
D gene: .; clone size: .; V gene: TRBV23-1; J gene: TRBJ2-7; CDR3 protein: CASSHSQEIYEQYF; CDR3 DNA: TGCGCCAGCAGTCACTCGCAGGAAATCTACGAGCAGTACTTC
D gene: TRBD2; clone size: .; V gene: TRBV7-3; J gene: TRBJ2-3; CDR3 protein: CASSGGGDTQYF; CDR3 DNA: TGTGCCAGCTCGGGAGGTGGAGATACGCAGTATTTT
D gene: TRBD1; clone size: few; V gene: TRBV5-1; J gene: TRBJ1-6; CDR3 protein: CASSFGTEGSPLHF; CDR3 DNA: TGCGCCAGCAGCTTCGGGACAGAGGGTTCACCCCTCCACTTT
D gene: TRBD1; clone size: .; V gene: TRBV28; J gene: TRBJ1-3; CDR3 protein: CASSPTGTGRKGNTIYF; CDR3 DNA: TGTGCCAGCAGCCCTACGGGGACAGGGAGGAAGGGAAACACCATATATTTT
D gene: .; clone size: .; V gene: TRBV30; J gene: TRBJ1-2; CDR3 protein: CAWSVLRGNYGYTF; CDR3 DNA: TGTGCCTGGAGTGTTTTAAGGGGAAACTATGGCTACACCTTC
D gene: .; clone size: .; V gene: TRBV24-1; J gene: TRBJ2-1; CDR3 protein: CATSDLGRNEQFF; CDR3 DNA: TGTGCCACCAGTGATTTGGGGAGGAATGAGCAGTTCTTC
D gene: .; clone size: .; V gene: TRBV11-2; J gene: TRBJ2-5; CDR3 protein: CASSLRRTDSQETQYF; CDR3 DNA: TGTGCCAGCAGCTTACGCCGAACCGACAGCCAAGAGACCCAGTACTTC
D gene: .; clone size: .; V gene: TRBV5-1; J gene: TRBJ2-1; CDR3 protein: CASSLGTTNYNEQFF; CDR3 DNA: TGCGCCAGCAGCTTGGGGACGACTAATTACAATGAGCAGTTCTTC
D gene: TRBD1; clone size: .; V gene: TRBV19; J gene: TRBJ1-2; CDR3 protein: CASSIGTAMGYTF; CDR3 DNA: TGTGCCAGTAGTATCGGGACAGCGATGGGCTACACCTTC
D gene: .; clone size: .; V gene: TRBV5-8; J gene: TRBJ1-2; CDR3 protein: CASSLGQGWLGYGYTF; CDR3 DNA: TGTGCCAGCAGCTTGGGTCAGGGCTGGTTGGGCTATGGCTACACCTTC
D gene: .; clone size: .; V gene: TRBV7-9; J gene: TRBJ2-7; CDR3 protein: CASSGTGGGGEQYF; CDR3 DNA: TGTGCCAGCAGCGGGACTGGAGGGGGAGGCGAGCAGTACTTC